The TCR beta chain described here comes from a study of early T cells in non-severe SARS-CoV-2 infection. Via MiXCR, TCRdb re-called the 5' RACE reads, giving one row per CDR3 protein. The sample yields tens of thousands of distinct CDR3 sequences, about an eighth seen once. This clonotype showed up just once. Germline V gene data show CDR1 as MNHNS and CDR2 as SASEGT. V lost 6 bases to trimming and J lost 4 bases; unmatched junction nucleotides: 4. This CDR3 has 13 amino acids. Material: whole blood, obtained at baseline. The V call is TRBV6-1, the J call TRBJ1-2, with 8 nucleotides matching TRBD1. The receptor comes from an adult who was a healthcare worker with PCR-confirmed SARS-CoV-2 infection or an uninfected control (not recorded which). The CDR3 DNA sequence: TGTGCCAGCAGCTTAGACAGGGGCTATGGCTACACCTTC. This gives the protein CASSLDRGYGYTF.